This T cell receptor (beta chain) was observed in a study of shared T cell receptors in the human thymus. The CDR3 loop spans 17 amino acids. V was trimmed by 0 bases and J by 0 bases, leaving 13 bases between them. Clones were sequenced by immunoSEQ multiplex PCR, and TCRdb holds only the in-frame ones, with some missing. The table records hundreds of thousands of clones, around 93% of them present only once. The J gene is TRBJ1-3, the V gene TRBV5-7; D not resolved. TRBV5-7 is noted as an ORF with a role that remains uncertain. The material sequenced was thymocytes. This TCR was recovered from a human donor. This CDR3 is CASSLVIHWSSGNTIYF. DNA of the CDR3: TGTGCCAGCAGCTTGGTGATCCACTGGAGCTCTGGAAACACCATATATTTT.